The T cell receptor (beta chain) described here comes from a study of cytomegalovirus exposure and HLA in healthy donors. Study conclusions and caveats: Among TCR beta chains, those listed as cytomegalovirus-associated numbered over 150. In a later analysis, HLA-C alleles had the fewest associated TCRs, DRB1 alleles the most. With further analysis later on, most CMV-associated TCR beta chains appeared HLA-restricted.

It was with 60 Vbeta and 13 Jbeta primers that the PCR ran. This table comes from immunoSEQ multiplex PCR, and its TCRdb copy is limited to in-frame clones, with some not included. With 49,000 or so clones in the sample, the ten largest clones hold roughly 26%. Note on this clone: The antigen is not known.

Sequencing used PBMCs. This TCR was recovered from a man between 35 and 55 years old in good health and CMV-seropositive.

The CDR3: CASSSTGTGELFF. The CDR3 nucleotides read TGTGCCAGTAGTTCAACGGGGACCGGGGAGCTGTTTTTT. The V call is TRBV19, the J call TRBJ2-2; perhaps TRBD2 as D (5 bases). The CDR3 spans 13 residues. V dropped 5 bases and J dropped 5 bases, with 9 bases sitting between them. In germline, CDR1 is LNHDA, CDR2 SQIVND (reference sequence).